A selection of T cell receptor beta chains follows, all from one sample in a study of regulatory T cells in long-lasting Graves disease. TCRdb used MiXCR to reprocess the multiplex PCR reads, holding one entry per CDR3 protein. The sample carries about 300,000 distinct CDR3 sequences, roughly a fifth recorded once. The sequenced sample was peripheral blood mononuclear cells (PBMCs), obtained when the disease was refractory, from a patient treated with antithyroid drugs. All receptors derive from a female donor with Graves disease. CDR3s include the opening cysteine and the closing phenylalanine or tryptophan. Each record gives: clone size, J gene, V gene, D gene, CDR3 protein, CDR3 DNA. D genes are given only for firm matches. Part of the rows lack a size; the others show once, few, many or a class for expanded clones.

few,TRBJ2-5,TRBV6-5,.,CASSYRDGGRAVQETQYF,TGTGCCAGCAGTTACAGGGATGGCGGCAGGGCGGTACAAGAGACCCAGTACTTC
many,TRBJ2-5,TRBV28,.,CASSLEQDETQYF,TGTGCCAGCAGTTTGGAACAGGACGAGACCCAGTACTTC
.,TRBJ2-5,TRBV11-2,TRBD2,CASSSTGLEGETQYF,TGTGCCAGCAGCTCCACAGGACTAGAGGGAGAGACCCAGTACTTC
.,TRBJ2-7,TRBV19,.,CASSPGSGDYEQYF,TGTGCCAGTAGTCCGGGAAGTGGGGACTACGAGCAGTACTTC
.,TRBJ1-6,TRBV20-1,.,CSATVGGTNSPLHF,TGCAGTGCAACGGTAGGGGGGACAAATTCACCCCTCCACTTT
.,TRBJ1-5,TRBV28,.,CASKKWEQGSSNQPQHF,TGTGCCAGCAAAAAGTGGGAGCAGGGGTCCTCTAATCAGCCCCAGCATTTT
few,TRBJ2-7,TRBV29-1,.,CSALGGGVYEQYF,TGCAGCGCCCTAGGGGGGGGCGTCTACGAGCAGTACTTC
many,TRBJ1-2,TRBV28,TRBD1,CASALPGQIPVYGYTF,TGTGCCAGCGCCCTCCCGGGACAGATTCCAGTCTATGGCTACACCTTC
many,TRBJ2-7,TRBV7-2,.,CASSLGGRGYEQYF,TGTGCCAGCAGCTTAGGGGGCAGGGGTTACGAGCAGTACTTC
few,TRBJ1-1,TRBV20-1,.,CSATAPNTEAFF,TGCAGTGCCACCGCACCTAACACTGAAGCTTTCTTT
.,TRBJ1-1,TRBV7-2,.,CASSLVPGFDTEAFF,TGTGCCAGCAGCTTAGTACCAGGGTTTGACACTGAAGCTTTCTTT
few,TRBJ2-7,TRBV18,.,CASSPQTYEQYF,TGTGCCAGCTCACCGCAAACCTACGAGCAGTACTTC
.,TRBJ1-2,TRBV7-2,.,CASSPREGNYGYTF,TGTGCCAGCAGCCCCCGGGAGGGGAACTATGGCTACACCTTC
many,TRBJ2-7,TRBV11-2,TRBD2,CASSIPGGLGGSYEQYF,TGTGCCAGCAGCATCCCGGGGGGTTTGGGTGGGTCCTACGAGCAGTACTTC